The clone carrying this T cell receptor beta chain was found once. This record comes from a study of blood T cell repertoires in COVID-19. The CDR3 is 18 amino acids. Germline CDR1 and CDR2: LGHNA and YNFKEQ. V trimming: 2 bases; J trimming: 1 base; junction bases outside the gene matches: 10. Some clones are missing from TCRdb's copy, which holds only in-frame ones; the method was immunoSEQ multiplex PCR. The repertoire holds approximately 170,000 clones, roughly nine tenths seen once, with roughly 7.3% in the top ten. The J gene is TRBJ1-2, the V gene TRBV4-2; 10 bases agree with TRBD1. Specimen: peripheral blood. The TCR sequence derives from an elderly woman in a cohort sampled during active or convalescent COVID-19. The CDR3 DNA follows: TGTGCCAGCAGCCAACTCCGGGACAGGGGCGATCTTAACTATGGCTACACCTTC. Translated, it gives CASSQLRDRGDLNYGYTF.